This T cell receptor (beta chain) was documented in a study of early T cells in non-severe SARS-CoV-2 infection. Study-level findings and limits: VDJdb-based annotation leaned toward anti-spike CD8 responses and missed private and CD4 specificities.

Separate cDNA molecules each had unique molecular identifiers attached to them. One entry per CDR3 protein, called by TCRdb with MiXCR from the 5' RACE reads. The repertoire consists of about 60,000 distinct CDR3 sequences, with around 6% occurring once and the leading ten covering about 7%. This clonotype has a count of ten or more. Its antigen is not identified. Trimming cost V 2 bases and J 7 bases, with 11 bases left between them. CDR3 length equals 13 residues. Sequenced sample: whole blood. The chain combines TRBV12-3 or TRBV12-4 with TRBJ1-1; D unclear. This sequence originates from an adult who was a healthcare worker with PCR-confirmed SARS-CoV-2 infection or an uninfected control (not recorded which). This CDR3 reads CASSLIAAGEAFF. The DNA of the CDR3 is TGTGCCAGCAGTTTAATCGCGGCGGGTGAAGCTTTCTTT.